Described below is a single T cell receptor (beta chain) sequence and its context. This CDR3 comprises 11 residues. CDR1 is SQVTM, CDR2 ANQGSEA, per germline. V shed 0 bases and J shed 8 bases, with 5 bases lying between them. This entry comes from a study of blood T cell repertoires in COVID-19. At the level of the study: Whether acute or convalescent, the COVID-19 samples came from the United States, Italy and Spain.

Authors' methods: Estimates of nucleated cell counts were drawn from the amplification of reference gene primers. TCRdb's copy holds only in-frame clones and misses some; the assay was immunoSEQ multiplex PCR. V and J calls and clone size come straight from that table; D and trimming were deduced from the DNA. This table holds roughly 270,000 clones, roughly 80% found once. The study assigned cohorts using participant-reported clinical history. In the 2 weeks before study entry, exposed participants met a COVID-19 case, which was PCR-confirmed or clinician-diagnosed. Specimen: PBMCs or T cells enriched from blood (not recorded which). The TCR originated in a middle-aged man who had been exposed to COVID-19. This chain uses TRBV29-1 with TRBJ2-1; D might be TRBD2 (5 bases). The CDR3 nucleotides read TGCAGCGTTGAAGAGCGGGATGAGCAGTTCTTC. Residues: CSVEERDEQFF.